Listed below are T cell receptor beta chains from one sample, sequenced in a study of cytomegalovirus exposure and HLA in healthy donors. Method: immunoSEQ multiplex PCR; TCRdb's copy keeps in-frame clones and lacks some. The repertoire holds 90,000 to 150,000 clones, with about 83% as singletons. Material for sequencing was PBMCs. These receptors were obtained from a female donor in good health and CMV-seronegative. Each CDR3 is given without its conserved first and last residue. The order of the fields is V gene, CDR3 protein.

TRBV2	ASSQRQVDSGNTIY
TRBV2	ASSEKTHRRGWQPQH
TRBV11-2	ASSVGLTGGFSEAF
TRBV27	ASSLNRGSYGYT
TRBV5-4	ASSLGDRVNEQY
TRBV7-9	SSSLPGQAPTQY
TRBV4-2	ASSQDLSGGAVDTQY
TRBV19	AGARDTGELF
TRBV11-2	ASSLQGARTEAF
TRBV15	ATSSRVEETQY
TRBV27	ASSLRRGTEAF
TRBV7-7	ASSPPGGRFGELF
TRBV10-3	AISARLAGSSYNEQF
TRBV19	ASSPRQGRQETQY
TRBV20-1	SARRQYEQY
TRBV11-2	ASSLGPTQETQY
TRBV5-4	ASSYSGGFYEQY
TRBV7-2	ASSLVVAGPNTEAF
TRBV19	ASNPRASGAYNEQF
TRBV4-2	ASSQDINTSLETQY
TRBV6-6	ASSYEVANTGELF
TRBV19	ASSILGGTNYGYT
TRBV6-1	ASSEGGNQETQY
TRBV10-3	AISGIRDREYNEQF
TRBV7-2	ASSFHPLRTLSSYEQY
TRBV19	ASTPAGGGGQPQH
TRBV11-2	ASSLGRDRGGYT